The next 32 T cell receptor beta chains were all read from a single sample in a study of shared clonotypes between healthy human individuals. Only in-frame clones appear in the TCRdb table, and some are missing; sequencing was by immunoSEQ multiplex PCR. This sample has about 2.3 million clones, with roughly 93% found just once. Sample: naive CD4+ T cells from PBMCs. Subset denoted: CD45RA+ positively selected. These receptors came from a man aged 18 to 35 in good health. Some clones in this sample may be carry-over from other donors' samples.

The chain links TRBV11-3 to TRBJ2-1; D is undetermined. Trimming removed 2 bases from V and 7 bases from J, with 6 bases in between. CDR1 is SGHNT and CDR2 is YENEEA in the germline V gene. This CDR3 region has 12 residues. CDR3 in amino acids: CASSLLDNEQFF. As DNA, the CDR3 is TGTGCCAGCAGCTTACTAGATAATGAGCAGTTCTTC.

The chain is built from TRBV14 and TRBJ2-1; 8 positions agree with TRBD2. The CDR3 is 13 amino acids. The V and J ends lost 11 bases and 5 bases, in that order; junction bases with no gene match: 8. Germline V lookup: CDR1 SGHDN, CDR2 FVKESK. This CDR3 is CASRAGGDNEQFF. The CDR3, as DNA: TGTGCCTCCCGGGCGGGAGGCGACAATGAGCAGTTCTTC.

The rearrangement uses TRBV9 and TRBJ2-2; tentative D call: TRBD1 (5 bases). Germline CDR1 SGDLS, CDR2 YYNGEE. This CDR3 contains 16 residues. Between the trimmed V and J ends, which lost 2 bases and 1 base, there was a span of 12 bases. CDR3 region: CASSVAGSGNTGELFF. The CDR3 DNA is TGTGCCAGCAGCGTTGCAGGGTCGGGGAACACCGGGGAGCTGTTTTTT.

The gene calls are TRBV5-1 and TRBJ2-7, with 9 nucleotides matching TRBD1. Looked up from germline, CDR1 is SGHRS and CDR2 is YFSETQ. The CDR3 is 14 amino acids. The V gene end was trimmed by 5 bases and the J gene end by 1 base; junction bases not matched to a gene: 4. DNA of the CDR3: TGCGCCAGCAGAGGGACAGGGTCTTCCTACGAGCAGTACTTC. This encodes CASRGTGSSYEQYF.

This chain uses TRBV19 with TRBJ1-2, with D uncertain. The CDR3 runs 13 residues. V was pared by 6 bases and J by 6 bases, with 14 bases between. CDR1 and CDR2 (germline): LNHDA, SQIVND (reference sequence). The CDR3 loop reads CASRLQEWDGYTF. For the CDR3, the DNA is TGTGCCAGTAGACTCCAGGAATGGGATGGCTACACCTTC.

J is TRBJ2-5 and V is TRBV7-2; D may be TRBD2 (5 bases). CDR1 SGHTA and CDR2 FQGNSA come from the germline V gene. The length of the CDR3 is 13 residues. The V end was cut by 7 bases, the J end by 2 bases, with 11 bases between. CDR3 region: CASNRRPQETQYF. The CDR3 DNA sequence: TGTGCCAGCAACCGGAGGCCACAAGAGACCCAGTACTTC.

V usage is TRBV27 and J usage is TRBJ2-1, with TRBD2 identical over 10 bases. The CDR3 spans 18 residues. Trimming took 3 bases from V and 4 from J; bases not matched to a gene: 12. Germline V gives CDR1 MNHEY, CDR2 SMNVEV (reference sequence). CDR3 in amino acids: CASSLQASGSVWYNEQFF. In DNA, the CDR3 is TGTGCCAGCAGTTTGCAGGCTAGCGGGAGCGTTTGGTACAATGAGCAGTTCTTC.

The chain links TRBV7-8 to TRBJ2-7; TRBD1 might be the D (5 bases). CDR1 is SGHVS, CDR2 FQNEAQ, per germline. Trimming left V 0 bases short and J 0 bases short, with 9 bases between. The CDR3 consists of 15 residues. Here the CDR3 reads CASSLAPGLSYEQYF. Here the CDR3 DNA reads TGTGCCAGCAGCTTAGCGCCAGGGCTCTCCTACGAGCAGTACTTC.

The gene calls are TRBV5-1 and TRBJ1-1, with 9 bases identical to TRBD1. CDR3 length: 14 residues. Unmatched junction bases numbered 7, after V lost 0 bases and J lost 10 bases. CDR1 and CDR2 from the germline V gene are SGHRS and YFSETQ. The CDR3 loop reads CASSLAGQGSRAFF. CDR3 bases: TGCGCCAGCAGCTTGGCGGGACAGGGTTCCCGAGCTTTCTTT.

V usage is TRBV9 and J usage is TRBJ2-7, with D hard to call. V was pared by 0 bases and J by 3 bases, with 13 bases between. CDR1 and CDR2 (germline): SGDLS, YYNGEE. The CDR3 is 15 residues long. This CDR3 is CASSVAPTPFYEQYF. The CDR3 DNA reads as TGTGCCAGCAGCGTAGCTCCTACTCCCTTCTACGAGCAGTACTTC.

The chain employs TRBV5-1 and TRBJ1-1, with 7 positions matching TRBD1. J lost 1 base, V lost 4 bases, and 10 bases had no gene match. The CDR3 runs 16 residues. Germline V lookup: CDR1 SGHRS, CDR2 YFSETQ. The CDR3 DNA follows: TGCGCCAGCAGCCCGCGGACAGGCAACTCGAACACTGAAGCTTTCTTT. As protein: CASSPRTGNSNTEAFF. The full variable domain, in which reference TRBV5-1 and TRBJ1-1 provide the parts outside the CDR3, is KAGVTQTPRYLIKTRGQQVTLSCSPISGHRSVSWYQQTPGQGLQFLFEYFSETQRNKGNFPGRFSGRQFSNSRSEMNVSTLELGDSALYLCASSPRTGNSNTEAFFGQGTRLTVV.

About this clone: The same CDR3 arises from other DNA sequences in this sample as well. This chain links TRBV28 with TRBJ1-2, with D possibly being TRBD1 (6 bases). V was clipped by 3 bases and J by 4 bases, with 9 bases between them. CDR1 MDHEN and CDR2 SYDVKM come from the germline V gene. There are 13 residues in the CDR3. The DNA for the CDR3 is TGTGCCAGCAGTTTCAGGGGAGCCTATGGCTACACCTTC. Its protein product is CASSFRGAYGYTF.

J is TRBJ2-1 and V is TRBV4-2; TRBD2 matches at 7 bases. This CDR3 contains 17 residues. Germline V gene sequence: CDR1 LGHNA, CDR2 YNFKEQ. V lost 0 bases to trimming and J lost 8 bases; unmatched junction nucleotides: 13. For the CDR3, the DNA is TGTGCCAGCAGCCAAGAACGTGCAGCGGGATTGGCAGATGAGCAGTTCTTC. It translates to CASSQERAAGLADEQFF.

The chain recombines TRBV28 with TRBJ2-5; TRBD2 agrees at 7 bases. With the DNA end fitting TRBJ2-7 better, the J assignment may be wrong. The CDR3 is 15 amino acids. Germline CDR1 reads MDHEN; CDR2 reads SYDVKM. The CDR3 DNA reads as TGTGCCAGCAGTCCCCCGGGCGGGAGAGGCTACGAGCAGTACTTC. Translated: CASSPPGGRGYEQYF.

As regards this clone: The junction departs from germline at one end; a sequencing error may be responsible. The genes are TRBV12-5 and TRBJ1-2; no clear D gene. The CDR3 length is 13 residues. Per germline, CDR1 LGHNT and CDR2 FRNRAP. The CDR3 DNA reads as TGTGCTAGTGGGTTGGGATCCTCTTATGGCTACACCTTC. Encoded protein: CASGLGSSYGYTF.

Points on this clone: Other nucleotide sequences from this sample produce the same CDR3. The V gene is TRBV5-1, the J gene TRBJ2-1; D may correspond to TRBD1 or TRBD2 (5 bases each). V was pared by 1 base and J by 0 bases, with 11 bases between. CDR3 length: 16 amino acids. CDR1 SGHRS and CDR2 YFSETQ come from the germline V gene. CDR3: CASSLSWGSSYNEQFF. As DNA, the CDR3 is TGCGCCAGCAGCTTGTCCTGGGGGAGCTCCTACAATGAGCAGTTCTTC.

The DNA of the CDR3 is TGTGCCAGCAGTGCTCTAACCGGGACCTCCTACGAGCAGTACTTC. Its protein product is CASSALTGTSYEQYF. V gene TRBV27 combines with J gene TRBJ2-7; D may correspond to TRBD1 or TRBD2 (5 bases each). Germline V gene lookup returns CDR1 MNHEY and CDR2 SMNVEV (reference sequence). V shed 5 bases and J shed 0 bases, with 14 bases lying between them. The CDR3 has 15 amino acids.

This clone was detected once. V usage is TRBV6-5 and J usage is TRBJ2-1, with 9 nucleotides matching TRBD2. CDR3 length equals 15 residues. V lost 4 bases to trimming and J lost 2 bases; unmatched junction nucleotides: 3. The germline CDR1 and CDR2 sequences are MNHEY and SVGAGI. The CDR3 sequence: CASSLAGVAYNEQFF. CDR3 nucleotide sequence: TGTGCCAGCAGTTTAGCGGGAGTCGCCTACAATGAGCAGTTCTTC.

V and J are TRBV5-8 and TRBJ1-5; D unresolved. The V gene's germline CDR1 is SGHTS and CDR2 YDEGEE. CDR3 length: 12 amino acids. Trimming took off 4 bases at V and 4 bases at J, with 6 bases between the two ends. The CDR3 region has the DNA TGTGCCAGCAGCCCATATAATCAGCCCCAGCATTTT. Its translation is CASSPYNQPQHF. Full variable domain (rest looked up from reference TRBV5-8 and TRBJ1-5): EAGVTQSPTHLIKTRGQQATLRCSPISGHTSVYWYQQALGLGLQFLLWYDEGEERNRGNFPPRFSGRQFPNYSSELNVNALELEDSALYLCASSPYNQPQHFGDGTRLSIL.

The J gene is TRBJ2-1, the V gene TRBV5-5; 7 nucleotides agree with TRBD1. In germline, CDR1 is SGHKS, CDR2 YYEKEE (reference sequence). This CDR3 region has 15 residues. Trimming removed 4 bases from V and 0 bases from J; junction bases left unmatched: 4. This CDR3 is CASSVTGVSYNEQFF. CDR3 bases: TGTGCCAGCAGCGTAACAGGGGTCTCCTACAATGAGCAGTTCTTC.

The chain uses TRBV7-2 and TRBJ2-7; D gene unclear. Germline V lookup: CDR1 SGHTA, CDR2 FQGNSA. V was cut by 5 bases and J by 7 bases, with 12 bases left in between. The length of the CDR3 is 12 residues. The CDR3: CASSPQAREQYF. CDR3 nucleotides: TGTGCCAGCAGCCCCCAGGCTCGGGAGCAGTACTTC.

The V and J genes are TRBV7-9 and TRBJ2-3; TRBD2 matches at 9 bases. CDR1 SEHNR and CDR2 FQNEAQ come from the germline V gene (reference sequence). The CDR3 has 16 amino acids. With 1 base clipped from V and 1 base from J, the junction kept 3 bases outside the gene matches. As DNA, the CDR3 is TGTGCCAGCAGCTTAGGACGACTAGCGGGCACAGATACGCAGTATTTT. This gives the protein CASSLGRLAGTDTQYF.

This clone was picked up one time. The chain employs TRBV28 and TRBJ2-3, with D tentatively TRBD1 or TRBD2 (5 bases each). In germline, CDR1 is MDHEN, CDR2 SYDVKM. This CDR3 has 12 residues. Trimming stripped 5 bases from V and 9 bases from J, with 12 bases between. For the CDR3, the DNA is TGTGCCAGCAGTCCCGGGACCCTGACGCAGTATTTT. Translated, it gives CASSPGTLTQYF.

The V and J genes are TRBV28 and TRBJ2-2; no firm D call. The CDR3 has 13 amino acids. Between the trimmed V and J ends, which lost 3 bases and 7 bases, there was a span of 9 bases. Per germline, CDR1 MDHEN and CDR2 SYDVKM. CDR3 protein: CASSFGFDGELFF. The DNA of the CDR3 is TGTGCCAGCAGTTTTGGCTTCGACGGGGAGCTGTTTTTT. The entire variable domain, with the rest obtained from reference TRBV28 and TRBJ2-2, is as follows: DVKVTQSSRYLVKRTGEKVFLECVQDMDHENMFWYRQDPGLGLRLIYFSYDVKMKEKGDIPEGYSVSREKKERFSLILESASTNQTSMYLCASSFGFDGELFFGEGSRLTVL.

CDR3 sequence: CASRDQGRTEAFF. The DNA of the CDR3 is TGTGCCAGCAGAGATCAGGGACGGACTGAAGCTTTCTTT. The chain combines TRBV27 with TRBJ1-1; the D gene is possibly TRBD1 (5 bases). Trimming took off 6 bases at V and 5 bases at J, with 13 bases between the two ends. The germline V gene has CDR1 MNHEY and CDR2 SMNVEV (reference sequence). The CDR3 runs to 13 residues.

As to this clone: Mismatch with germline at one junction end may stem from a read error. The rearrangement joins TRBV2 to TRBJ1-1, with D possibly TRBD1 on 5 matching bases. Per germline, CDR1 SNHLY and CDR2 FYNNEI. There are 12 residues in the CDR3. The CDR3 nucleotides read TGTGCCAGCAGTGACGGGAGGGAGGGGTCGGGTTTT. Its translation is CASSDGREGSGF.

The V and J genes are TRBV6-6 and TRBJ1-1; TRBD1 agrees at 7 bases. The J segment lost 0 bases and the V segment lost 7 bases, leaving 8 bases of the junction unmatched. The germline CDR1 and CDR2 sequences are MNHNY and SVGAGI (reference sequence). This CDR3 is built from 15 residues. In DNA, the CDR3 is TGTGCCAGCAACAGCGGGACAGAAATGAACACTGAAGCTTTCTTT. This translates into CASNSGTEMNTEAFF.

The chain carries TRBV2 and TRBJ1-1; TRBD1 aligns across 10 bases. This CDR3 spans 16 amino acids. Trimming removed 4 bases from V and 3 bases from J; junction bases left unmatched: 8. Germline CDR1 SNHLY, CDR2 FYNNEI. CDR3 region: CASSGGQGSLDTEAFF. The CDR3 bases are TGTGCCAGCAGTGGGGGACAGGGGAGTTTGGACACTGAAGCTTTCTTT.

This clone was observed once. This chain joins TRBV6-5 and TRBJ2-7; D gene ambiguous. This CDR3 comprises 12 residues. V was shortened by 4 bases and J by 3 bases, with 7 bases between the two germline ends. Germline V gene data show CDR1 as MNHEY and CDR2 as SVGAGI. CDR3 nucleotide sequence: TGTGCCAGCAGTTCCTACAGCTACGAGCAGTACTTC. Translated, it gives CASSSYSYEQYF.

This chain joins TRBV15 and TRBJ2-2; TRBD2 agrees at 14 bases. CDR3 length equals 17 residues. CDR1 LNHNV and CDR2 YYDKDF come from the germline V gene (reference sequence). V was clipped by 0 bases and J by 4 bases; unmatched bases: 1. The CDR3 DNA reads as TGTGCCACCAGCAGAGAGGGGACTAGCGGGAGCACCGGGGAGCTGTTTTTT. Amino acid sequence: CATSREGTSGSTGELFF.

Of note for this clone: At the DNA level, this CDR3 is encoded by other sequences in the same sample as well. V gene TRBV5-4 combines with J gene TRBJ1-1; 9 bases align to TRBD1. Germline V lookup: CDR1 SGHNT, CDR2 YYREEE (reference sequence). V lost 3 bases, J lost 1 base, and 7 bases stayed unmatched. The CDR3 runs to 16 residues. The CDR3 sequence is CASSSNRGLGNTEAFF. The CDR3 nucleotides read TGTGCCAGCAGCTCAAACAGGGGGCTCGGGAACACTGAAGCTTTCTTT.

V usage is TRBV6-6 and J usage is TRBJ2-1, with 13 bases that match TRBD2. CDR3 length: 15 amino acids. Germline assignment: CDR1 MNHNY and CDR2 SVGAGI (reference sequence). V lost 6 bases to trimming and J lost 5 bases; unmatched junction nucleotides: 4. The CDR3 here is CASSTGLAGNNEQFF. CDR3 nucleotide sequence: TGTGCCAGCAGCACGGGACTAGCGGGGAACAATGAGCAGTTCTTC.